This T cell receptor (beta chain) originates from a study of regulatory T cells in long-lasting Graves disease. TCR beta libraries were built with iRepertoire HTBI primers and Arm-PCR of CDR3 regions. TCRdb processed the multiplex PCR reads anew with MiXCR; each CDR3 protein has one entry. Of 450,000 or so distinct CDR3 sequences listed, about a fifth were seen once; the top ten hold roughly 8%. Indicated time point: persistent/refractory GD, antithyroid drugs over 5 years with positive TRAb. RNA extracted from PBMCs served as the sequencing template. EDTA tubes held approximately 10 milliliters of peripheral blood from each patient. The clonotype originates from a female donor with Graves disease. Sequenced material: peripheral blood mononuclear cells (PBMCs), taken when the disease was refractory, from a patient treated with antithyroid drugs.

Here the CDR3 reads CASSYPSVGRGEQYF. In nucleotides, the CDR3 is TGTGCCAGCAGCTACCCTTCGGTGGGCAGGGGTGAGCAGTACTTC. The chain employs TRBV7-9 and TRBJ2-7; tentatively, D is TRBD1 (6 bases). Deletions cut 4 bases from V and 7 bases from J, with 20 bases between. CDR1 and CDR2 from the germline V gene are SEHNR and FQNEAQ (reference sequence). CDR3 size: 15 residues.